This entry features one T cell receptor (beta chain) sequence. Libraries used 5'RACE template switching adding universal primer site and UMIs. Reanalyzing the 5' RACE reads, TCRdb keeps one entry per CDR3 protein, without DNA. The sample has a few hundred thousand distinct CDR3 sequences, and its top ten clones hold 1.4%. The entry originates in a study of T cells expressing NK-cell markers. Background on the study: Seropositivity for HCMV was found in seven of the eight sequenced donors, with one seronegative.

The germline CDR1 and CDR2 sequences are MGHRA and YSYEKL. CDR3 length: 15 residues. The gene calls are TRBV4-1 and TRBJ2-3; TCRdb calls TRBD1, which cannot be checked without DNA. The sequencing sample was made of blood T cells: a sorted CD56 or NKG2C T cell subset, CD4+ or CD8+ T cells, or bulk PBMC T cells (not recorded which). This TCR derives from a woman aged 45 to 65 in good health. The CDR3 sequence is CASSQAQGARDTQYF.